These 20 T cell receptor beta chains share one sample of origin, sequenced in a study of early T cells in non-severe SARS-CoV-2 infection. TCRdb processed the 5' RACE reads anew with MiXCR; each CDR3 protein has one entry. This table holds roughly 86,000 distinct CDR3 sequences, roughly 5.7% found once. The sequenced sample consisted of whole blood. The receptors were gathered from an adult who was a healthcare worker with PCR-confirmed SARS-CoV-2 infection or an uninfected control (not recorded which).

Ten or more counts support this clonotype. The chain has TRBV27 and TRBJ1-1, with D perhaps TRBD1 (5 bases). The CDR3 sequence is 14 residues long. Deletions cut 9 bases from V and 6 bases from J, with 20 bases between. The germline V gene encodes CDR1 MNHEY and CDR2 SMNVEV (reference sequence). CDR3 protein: CASSREGMVPEAFF. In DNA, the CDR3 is TGTGCCAGTTCCAGGGAGGGCATGGTCCCTGAAGCTTTCTTT.

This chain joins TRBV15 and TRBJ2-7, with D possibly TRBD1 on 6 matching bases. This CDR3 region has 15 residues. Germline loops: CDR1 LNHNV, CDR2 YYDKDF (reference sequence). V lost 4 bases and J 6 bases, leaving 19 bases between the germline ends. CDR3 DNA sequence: TGTGCCACCAGCAACCTCCGGGACGGGGACATCGAGCAGTACTTC. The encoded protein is CATSNLRDGDIEQYF.

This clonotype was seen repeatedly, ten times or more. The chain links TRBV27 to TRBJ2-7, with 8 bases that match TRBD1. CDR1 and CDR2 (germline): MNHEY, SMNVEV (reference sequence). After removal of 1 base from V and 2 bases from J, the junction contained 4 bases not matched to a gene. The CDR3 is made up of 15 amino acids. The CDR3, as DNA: TGTGCCAGCAGTTTATTTGGACAGGGTCCCTACGAGCAGTACTTC. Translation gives CASSLFGQGPYEQYF.

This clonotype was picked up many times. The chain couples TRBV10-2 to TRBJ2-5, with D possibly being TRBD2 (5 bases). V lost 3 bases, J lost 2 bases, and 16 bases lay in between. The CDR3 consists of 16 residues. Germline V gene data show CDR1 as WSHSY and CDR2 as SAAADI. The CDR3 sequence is CASSEGGVRTQETQYF. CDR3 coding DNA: TGCGCCAGCAGTGAAGGCGGTGTCAGGACTCAAGAGACCCAGTACTTC.

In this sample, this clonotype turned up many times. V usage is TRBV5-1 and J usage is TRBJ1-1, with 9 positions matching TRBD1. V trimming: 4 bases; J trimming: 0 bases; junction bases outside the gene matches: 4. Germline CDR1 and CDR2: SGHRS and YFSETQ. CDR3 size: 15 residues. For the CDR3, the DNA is TGCGCCAGCAGCCCCGACAGGGGGATGAACACTGAAGCTTTCTTT. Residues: CASSPDRGMNTEAFF.

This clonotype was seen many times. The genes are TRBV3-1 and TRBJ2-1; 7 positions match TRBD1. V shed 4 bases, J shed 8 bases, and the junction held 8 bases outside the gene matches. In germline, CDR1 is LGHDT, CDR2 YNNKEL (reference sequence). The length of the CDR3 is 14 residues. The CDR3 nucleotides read TGTGCCAGCAGCCCCAGACAGGGTGTGGATGAGCAGTTCTTC. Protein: CASSPRQGVDEQFF.

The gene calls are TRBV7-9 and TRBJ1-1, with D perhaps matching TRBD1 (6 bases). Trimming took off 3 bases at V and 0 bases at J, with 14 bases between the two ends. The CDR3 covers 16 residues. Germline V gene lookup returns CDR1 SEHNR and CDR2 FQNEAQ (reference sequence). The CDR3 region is CASSLMLDRLNTEAFF. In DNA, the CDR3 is TGTGCCAGCAGCTTGATGCTGGACAGACTGAACACTGAAGCTTTCTTT. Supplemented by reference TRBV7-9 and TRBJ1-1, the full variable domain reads DTGVSQNPRHKITKRGQNVTFRCDPISEHNRLYWYRQTLGQGPEFLTYFQNEAQLEKSRLLSDRFSAERPKGSFSTLEIQRTEQGDSAMYLCASSLMLDRLNTEAFFGQGTRLTVV.

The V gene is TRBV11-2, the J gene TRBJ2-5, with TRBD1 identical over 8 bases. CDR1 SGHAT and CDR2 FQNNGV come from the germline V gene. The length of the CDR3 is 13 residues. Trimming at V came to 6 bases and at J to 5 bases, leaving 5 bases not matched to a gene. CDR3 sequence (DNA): TGTGCCAGCAGGCCAGGGGGCGTGGAGACCCAGTACTTC. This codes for CASRPGGVETQYF.

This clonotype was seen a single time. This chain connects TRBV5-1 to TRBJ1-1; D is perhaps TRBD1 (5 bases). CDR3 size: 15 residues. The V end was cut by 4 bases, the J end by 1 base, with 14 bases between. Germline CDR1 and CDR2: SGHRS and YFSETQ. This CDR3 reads CASSQEDGTNTEAFF. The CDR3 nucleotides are TGCGCCAGCAGCCAAGAGGATGGGACGAACACTGAAGCTTTCTTT. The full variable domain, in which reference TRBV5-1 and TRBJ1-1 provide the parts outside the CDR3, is KAGVTQTPRYLIKTRGQQVTLSCSPISGHRSVSWYQQTPGQGLQFLFEYFSETQRNKGNFPGRFSGRQFSNSRSEMNVSTLELGDSALYLCASSQEDGTNTEAFFGQGTRLTVV.

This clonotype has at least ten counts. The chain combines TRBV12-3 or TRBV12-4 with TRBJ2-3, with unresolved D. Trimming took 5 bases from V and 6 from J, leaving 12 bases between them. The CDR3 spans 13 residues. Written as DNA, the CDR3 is TGTGCCAGCAGTGCCCTACGTACGGATACGCAGTATTTT. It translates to CASSALRTDTQYF.

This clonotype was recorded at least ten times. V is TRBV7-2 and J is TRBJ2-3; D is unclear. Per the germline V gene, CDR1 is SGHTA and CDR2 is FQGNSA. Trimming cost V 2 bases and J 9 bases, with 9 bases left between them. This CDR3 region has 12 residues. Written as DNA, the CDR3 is TGTGCCAGCAGCTTATCGGGCGAAACGCAGTATTTT. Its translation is CASSLSGETQYF. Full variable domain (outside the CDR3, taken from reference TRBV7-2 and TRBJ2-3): GAGVSQSPSNKVTEKGKDVELRCDPISGHTALYWYRQSLGQGLEFLIYFQGNSAPDKSGLPSDRFSAERTGGSVSTLTIQRTQQEDSAVYLCASSLSGETQYFGPGTRLTVL.

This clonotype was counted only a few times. The CDR3: CASTPYSTGALSYGYTF. CDR3 coding DNA: TGTGCCAGCACCCCGTACTCGACAGGAGCCCTCTCCTATGGCTACACCTTC. The genes are TRBV28 and TRBJ1-2, with D possibly being TRBD1 (6 bases). CDR1 MDHEN and CDR2 SYDVKM come from the germline V gene. This CDR3 is 17 amino acids long. The V and J ends lost 7 bases and 4 bases respectively, with 25 bases between them.

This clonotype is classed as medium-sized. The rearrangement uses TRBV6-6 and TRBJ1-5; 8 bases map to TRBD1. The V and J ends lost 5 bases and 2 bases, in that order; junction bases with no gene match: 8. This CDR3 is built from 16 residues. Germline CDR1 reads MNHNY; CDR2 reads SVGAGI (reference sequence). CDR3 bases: TGTGCCAGCAGTGCTACAGGGGGAAGGGGCAATCAGCCCCAGCATTTT. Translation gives CASSATGGRGNQPQHF.

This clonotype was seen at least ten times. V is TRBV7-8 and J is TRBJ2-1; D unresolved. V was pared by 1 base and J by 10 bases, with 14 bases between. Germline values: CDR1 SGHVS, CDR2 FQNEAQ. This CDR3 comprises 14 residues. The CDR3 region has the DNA TGTGCCAGCAGCTTAGGGCTACCCGGTCGGGAGCAGTTCTTC. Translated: CASSLGLPGREQFF.

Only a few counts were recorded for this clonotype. The CDR3 DNA reads TGCGCCAGCAGCGTGACAGGGACTGAAGCTTTCTTT. As protein: CASSVTGTEAFF. The V and J genes are TRBV5-1 and TRBJ1-1; 7 bases are a match to TRBD1. Germline assignment: CDR1 SGHRS and CDR2 YFSETQ. The CDR3 contains 12 residues. V lost 4 bases and J lost 5; bases outside the gene matches: 2.

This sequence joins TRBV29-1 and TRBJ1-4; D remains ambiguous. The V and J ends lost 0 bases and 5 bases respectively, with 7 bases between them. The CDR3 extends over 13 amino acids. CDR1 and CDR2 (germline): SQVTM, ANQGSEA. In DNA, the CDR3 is TGCAGCGTTGAAGATAGTCGAAATGAAAAACTGTTTTTT. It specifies CSVEDSRNEKLFF.

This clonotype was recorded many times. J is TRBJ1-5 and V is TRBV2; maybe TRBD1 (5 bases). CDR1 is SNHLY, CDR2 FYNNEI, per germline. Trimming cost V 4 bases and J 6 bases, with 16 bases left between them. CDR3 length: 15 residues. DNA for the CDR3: TGTGCCAGCAGTGCCGACAGAAGGGGCCTTCAGCCCCAGCATTTT. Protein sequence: CASSADRRGLQPQHF. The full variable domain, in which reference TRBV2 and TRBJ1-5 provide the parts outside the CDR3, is EPEVTQTPSHQVTQMGQEVILRCVPISNHLYFYWYRQILGQKVEFLVSFYNNEISEKSEIFDDQFSVERPDGSNFTLKIRSTKLEDSAMYFCASSADRRGLQPQHFGDGTRLSIL.

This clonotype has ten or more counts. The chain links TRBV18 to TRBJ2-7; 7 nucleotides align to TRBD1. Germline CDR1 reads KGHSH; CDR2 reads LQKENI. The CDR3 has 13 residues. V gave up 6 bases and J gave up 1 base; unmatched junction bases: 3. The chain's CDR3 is CASSLTGSYEQYF. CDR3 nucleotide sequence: TGTGCCAGCTCTTTGACAGGGTCCTACGAGCAGTACTTC.

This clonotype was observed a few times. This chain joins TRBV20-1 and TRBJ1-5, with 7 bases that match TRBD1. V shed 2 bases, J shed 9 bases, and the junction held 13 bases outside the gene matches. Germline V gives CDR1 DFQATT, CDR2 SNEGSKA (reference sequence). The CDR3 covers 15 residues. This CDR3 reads CSARILGTAGSPQHF. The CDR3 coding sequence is TGCAGTGCTAGAATTCTCGGGACAGCGGGTTCGCCCCAGCATTTT.

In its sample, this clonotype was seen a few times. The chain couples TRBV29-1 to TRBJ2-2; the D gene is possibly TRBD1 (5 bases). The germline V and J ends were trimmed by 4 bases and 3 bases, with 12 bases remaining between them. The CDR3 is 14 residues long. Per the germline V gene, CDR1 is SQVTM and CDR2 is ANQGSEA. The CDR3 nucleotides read TGCAGCGTTGGTGACAGCCGTTACACCGGGGAGCTGTTTTTT. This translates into CSVGDSRYTGELFF.